Listed below are T cell receptor beta chains from one sample, sequenced in a study of OX40 agonist ivuxolimab in advanced cancers. The repertoire was sequenced with immunoSEQ multiplex PCR; TCRdb's copy has only in-frame clones and lacks some. This table holds tens of thousands of clones, 84% found once. Sequencing used CD4+ or CD8+ T cells sorted from blood, obtained in a trial of the OX40 agonist ivuxolimab. These receptors came from an adult with an advanced solid tumor such as melanoma, head and neck, liver or kidney cancer. Both conserved end residues are part of each CDR3. The order of the fields is D gene, CDR3 length, V gene, clone size, J gene, CDR3 DNA, CDR3 protein. D genes are given only for firm matches. The size of a clone is reported for some rows only, either as once, few or many, or as a class for expanded clones.

d_call: NA; cdr3_length: 13; v_call: TRBV30; clone_size: NA; j_call: TRBJ1-1; cdr3_nt: TGTGCCTGGAGTGTCCGCATGAACACTGAAGCTTTCTTT; cdr3_aa: CAWSVRMNTEAFF
d_call: NA; cdr3_length: 14; v_call: TRBV7-8; clone_size: NA; j_call: TRBJ1-5; cdr3_nt: TGTGCCAGCAGCAGGGCCGGGTCGGGACAGCCCCAGCATTTT; cdr3_aa: CASSRAGSGQPQHF
d_call: TRBD1; cdr3_length: 13; v_call: TRBV7-2; clone_size: NA; j_call: TRBJ1-6; cdr3_nt: TGTGCCAGCAGCTCGGGACAGACATCACCCCTCCACTTT; cdr3_aa: CASSSGQTSPLHF
d_call: NA; cdr3_length: 13; v_call: TRBV30; clone_size: medium-sized; j_call: TRBJ2-2; cdr3_nt: TGTGCCTGCCGGGACTTCTACACCGGGGAGCTGTTTTTT; cdr3_aa: CACRDFYTGELFF
d_call: NA; cdr3_length: 12; v_call: TRBV4-1; clone_size: few; j_call: TRBJ1-5; cdr3_nt: TGCGCCAGCAGCCAAGTGAACGGGCCCCAGCATTTT; cdr3_aa: CASSQVNGPQHF
d_call: NA; cdr3_length: 16; v_call: TRBV30; clone_size: NA; j_call: TRBJ2-7; cdr3_nt: TGTGCCTGGAGTGTATCCGCATCCCGGAGCTCCTACGAGCAGTACTTC; cdr3_aa: CAWSVSASRSSYEQYF
d_call: NA; cdr3_length: 16; v_call: TRBV18; clone_size: NA; j_call: TRBJ1-3; cdr3_nt: TGTGCCAGCTCTCCCCAACCAGGGTACTCTGGAAACACCATATATTTT; cdr3_aa: CASSPQPGYSGNTIYF
d_call: NA; cdr3_length: 14; v_call: TRBV7-7; clone_size: NA; j_call: TRBJ1-1; cdr3_nt: TGTGCCAGCAGACCCCTCAGGGATAGCGCTGAAGCTTTCTTT; cdr3_aa: CASRPLRDSAEAFF
d_call: NA; cdr3_length: 17; v_call: TRBV5-1; clone_size: NA; j_call: TRBJ2-7; cdr3_nt: TGCGCCAGCAGCTTATCAGGACAGCTCTATTTTGGGGGGGAGCAGTACTTC; cdr3_aa: CASSLSGQLYFGGEQYF
d_call: TRBD2; cdr3_length: 15; v_call: TRBV13; clone_size: NA; j_call: TRBJ2-5; cdr3_nt: TGTGCCAGCAGCTTAGGACTAGCGGGAGCAGAGACCCAGTACTTC; cdr3_aa: CASSLGLAGAETQYF
d_call: NA; cdr3_length: 12; v_call: TRBV27; clone_size: NA; j_call: TRBJ1-5; cdr3_nt: TGTGCCAGCAGCCAAGGCAGCCAGCCCCAGCATTTT; cdr3_aa: CASSQGSQPQHF
d_call: NA; cdr3_length: 14; v_call: TRBV18; clone_size: once; j_call: TRBJ1-3; cdr3_nt: TGTGCCAGCTCACCACGGAACTCTGGAAACACCATATATTTT; cdr3_aa: CASSPRNSGNTIYF
d_call: NA; cdr3_length: 15; v_call: TRBV19; clone_size: NA; j_call: TRBJ1-5; cdr3_nt: TGTGCCAGTAGGATCAAACGACATAGCAATCAGCCCCAGCATTTT; cdr3_aa: CASRIKRHSNQPQHF
d_call: NA; cdr3_length: 15; v_call: TRBV5-1; clone_size: NA; j_call: TRBJ2-5; cdr3_nt: TGCGCCAGCAGCTTTCAGCGTGTGGCGGGGGAGACCCAGTACTTC; cdr3_aa: CASSFQRVAGETQYF
d_call: NA; cdr3_length: 13; v_call: TRBV4-1; clone_size: NA; j_call: TRBJ1-4; cdr3_nt: TGCGCCAGCAGCCAAAACGAAGTTGAAAAACTGTTTTTT; cdr3_aa: CASSQNEVEKLFF
d_call: NA; cdr3_length: 11; v_call: TRBV28; clone_size: NA; j_call: TRBJ1-2; cdr3_nt: TGTGCCAGCAGAACCTCTTATGGCTACACCTTC; cdr3_aa: CASRTSYGYTF
d_call: TRBD2; cdr3_length: 14; v_call: TRBV5-3; clone_size: once; j_call: TRBJ2-7; cdr3_nt: TGTGCCAGAAGCTTGTTAACGGGAGGCCACGAGCAGTACTTC; cdr3_aa: CARSLLTGGHEQYF
d_call: NA; cdr3_length: 12; v_call: TRBV7-2; clone_size: NA; j_call: TRBJ2-1; cdr3_nt: TGTGCCAGCAGGCCACCTGGAAATGAGCAGTTCTTC; cdr3_aa: CASRPPGNEQFF
d_call: TRBD1; cdr3_length: 16; v_call: TRBV4-1; clone_size: NA; j_call: TRBJ2-7; cdr3_nt: TGCGCCAGCAGCCCGTCGGGACAGGGAGACACCTACGAGCAGTACTTC; cdr3_aa: CASSPSGQGDTYEQYF
d_call: TRBD1; cdr3_length: 15; v_call: TRBV6-1; clone_size: NA; j_call: TRBJ2-5; cdr3_nt: TGTGCCAGCAGGATTACAGGGGGCGCGGGAGAGACCCAGTACTTC; cdr3_aa: CASRITGGAGETQYF
d_call: NA; cdr3_length: 16; v_call: TRBV7-2; clone_size: once; j_call: TRBJ1-2; cdr3_nt: TGTGCCAGCAGCTTAGCCGGCGTGGGGGCACCCCAAGGCTACACCTTC; cdr3_aa: CASSLAGVGAPQGYTF
d_call: TRBD1; cdr3_length: 15; v_call: TRBV19; clone_size: few; j_call: TRBJ1-3; cdr3_nt: TGTGCCAGTAGTAGAGGACAGGGGTATGGAAACACCATATATTTT; cdr3_aa: CASSRGQGYGNTIYF
d_call: NA; cdr3_length: 15; v_call: TRBV28; clone_size: NA; j_call: TRBJ1-5; cdr3_nt: TGTGCCAGCAGTGAGGGGGGGCTTAGCAATCAGCCCCAGCATTTT; cdr3_aa: CASSEGGLSNQPQHF
d_call: NA; cdr3_length: 15; v_call: TRBV11-2; clone_size: NA; j_call: TRBJ1-2; cdr3_nt: TGTGCCAGCAGCTTAGACTCCCTCGGGACTTATGGCTACACCTTC; cdr3_aa: CASSLDSLGTYGYTF
d_call: NA; cdr3_length: 15; v_call: TRBV11-2; clone_size: NA; j_call: TRBJ2-1; cdr3_nt: TGTGCCAGCAGCTTAGTTAGCGGATCCTACAATGAGCAGTTCTTC; cdr3_aa: CASSLVSGSYNEQFF
d_call: NA; cdr3_length: 17; v_call: TRBV11-2; clone_size: once; j_call: TRBJ1-6; cdr3_nt: TGTGCCAGCAGCTTAACCCCGGGTATAGTCTATAATTCACCCCTCCACTTT; cdr3_aa: CASSLTPGIVYNSPLHF
d_call: NA; cdr3_length: 16; v_call: TRBV11-2; clone_size: NA; j_call: TRBJ1-3; cdr3_nt: TGTGCCAGCACCCACCCTGGCTCCAAGGCTGGAAACACCATATATTTT; cdr3_aa: CASTHPGSKAGNTIYF
d_call: NA; cdr3_length: 15; v_call: TRBV5-1; clone_size: NA; j_call: TRBJ1-1; cdr3_nt: TGCGCCAGCAGCCTCGCGGGACGGAGGAACACTGAAGCTTTCTTT; cdr3_aa: CASSLAGRRNTEAFF
d_call: NA; cdr3_length: 15; v_call: TRBV11-2; clone_size: NA; j_call: TRBJ2-2; cdr3_nt: TGTGCCAGCAGCTTAGGCGGGGAGAACACCGGGGAGCTGTTTTTT; cdr3_aa: CASSLGGENTGELFF
d_call: NA; cdr3_length: 15; v_call: TRBV4-1; clone_size: NA; j_call: TRBJ1-1; cdr3_nt: TGCGCCAGCAGCCCCATGGAAAGGGTATTCACTGAAGCTTTCTTT; cdr3_aa: CASSPMERVFTEAFF
d_call: TRBD2; cdr3_length: 16; v_call: TRBV5-1; clone_size: NA; j_call: TRBJ2-2; cdr3_nt: TGCGCCAGCAGCCTGGGACTAGCGAGAAACACCGGGGAGCTGTTTTTT; cdr3_aa: CASSLGLARNTGELFF
d_call: NA; cdr3_length: 15; v_call: TRBV10-3; clone_size: NA; j_call: TRBJ1-4; cdr3_nt: TGTGCCATCAGTGAAAGGGGGTCGGGGGAAGAAAAACTGTTTTTT; cdr3_aa: CAISERGSGEEKLFF
d_call: NA; cdr3_length: 13; v_call: TRBV18; clone_size: NA; j_call: TRBJ2-7; cdr3_nt: TGTGCCAGCTCCCAACTGACCTCCTACGAGCAGTACTTC; cdr3_aa: CASSQLTSYEQYF
d_call: NA; cdr3_length: 15; v_call: TRBV6-5; clone_size: NA; j_call: TRBJ1-4; cdr3_nt: TGTGCCAGCCGGGGGAGGGGATATACCGATGAAAAACTGTTTTTT; cdr3_aa: CASRGRGYTDEKLFF
d_call: TRBD1; cdr3_length: 12; v_call: TRBV6-1; clone_size: NA; j_call: TRBJ1-2; cdr3_nt: TGTGCCAGCAGTCGGGACAGGGGACGTGACACCTTC; cdr3_aa: CASSRDRGRDTF
d_call: NA; cdr3_length: 15; v_call: TRBV7-2; clone_size: NA; j_call: TRBJ1-3; cdr3_nt: TGTGCCAGCAGCTTAGCGACAGGTTTAGGAAACACCATATATTTT; cdr3_aa: CASSLATGLGNTIYF
d_call: NA; cdr3_length: 15; v_call: TRBV5-6; clone_size: NA; j_call: TRBJ1-2; cdr3_nt: TGTGCCAGCAGCCCCGGGGTCAAGAACCCCTATGGCTACACCTTC; cdr3_aa: CASSPGVKNPYGYTF
d_call: TRBD1; cdr3_length: 15; v_call: TRBV7-9; clone_size: NA; j_call: TRBJ2-7; cdr3_nt: TGTGCCAGCAGCGACCGGGACAGGGAATCCTACGAGCAGTACTTC; cdr3_aa: CASSDRDRESYEQYF
d_call: TRBD2; cdr3_length: 13; v_call: TRBV11-2; clone_size: NA; j_call: TRBJ2-7; cdr3_nt: TGTGCCAGCAGCTTCGAACTAGCGGGCGAGCAGTACTTC; cdr3_aa: CASSFELAGEQYF
d_call: NA; cdr3_length: 14; v_call: TRBV18; clone_size: NA; j_call: TRBJ2-3; cdr3_nt: TGTGCCAGCTCACCACAGAGGAGCACAGATACGCAGTATTTT; cdr3_aa: CASSPQRSTDTQYF
d_call: TRBD2; cdr3_length: 15; v_call: TRBV7-8; clone_size: few; j_call: TRBJ2-1; cdr3_nt: TGTGCCAGCAGTCCTTTAGCGGGATGGGACAATGAGCAGTTCTTC; cdr3_aa: CASSPLAGWDNEQFF
d_call: NA; cdr3_length: 11; v_call: TRBV20-1; clone_size: NA; j_call: TRBJ1-1; cdr3_nt: TGCAGTGCGAGGCGGGACACTGAAGCTTTCTTT; cdr3_aa: CSARRDTEAFF
d_call: NA; cdr3_length: 14; v_call: TRBV7-8; clone_size: few; j_call: TRBJ1-4; cdr3_nt: TGTGCCAGCAGCCCACATCGGACGAATGAAAAACTGTTTTTT; cdr3_aa: CASSPHRTNEKLFF
d_call: NA; cdr3_length: 13; v_call: TRBV6-1; clone_size: NA; j_call: TRBJ2-3; cdr3_nt: TGTGCCAGCGTAATAGTCGGCACAGATACGCAGTATTTT; cdr3_aa: CASVIVGTDTQYF
d_call: NA; cdr3_length: 15; v_call: TRBV6-1; clone_size: NA; j_call: TRBJ2-2; cdr3_nt: TGTGCCAGCAGTTGGGGACAACAGAACACCGGGGAGCTGTTTTTT; cdr3_aa: CASSWGQQNTGELFF
d_call: NA; cdr3_length: 16; v_call: TRBV4-1; clone_size: NA; j_call: TRBJ1-2; cdr3_nt: TGCGCCAGCAGCCAAGATTTGGGACCCCGGGGCTATGGCTACACCTTC; cdr3_aa: CASSQDLGPRGYGYTF
d_call: TRBD1; cdr3_length: 15; v_call: TRBV7-9; clone_size: NA; j_call: TRBJ1-2; cdr3_nt: TGTGCCAGCAGCTTAGCTGCGGGACAGGACTATGGCTACACCTTC; cdr3_aa: CASSLAAGQDYGYTF
d_call: TRBD1; cdr3_length: 13; v_call: TRBV19; clone_size: once; j_call: TRBJ1-2; cdr3_nt: TGTGCCAGTAGTACACAGGGGAAATATGGCTACACCTTC; cdr3_aa: CASSTQGKYGYTF
d_call: TRBD2; cdr3_length: 15; v_call: TRBV7-8; clone_size: NA; j_call: TRBJ2-4; cdr3_nt: TGTGCCAGCAGCCCGCGACGGGAGGGCAAAAACATTCAGTACTTC; cdr3_aa: CASSPRREGKNIQYF
d_call: TRBD1; cdr3_length: 15; v_call: TRBV11-2; clone_size: NA; j_call: TRBJ1-4; cdr3_nt: TGTGCCAGCAGCTTAGGGACAGGGAAAGATGAAAAACTGTTTTTT; cdr3_aa: CASSLGTGKDEKLFF
d_call: NA; cdr3_length: 15; v_call: TRBV10-3; clone_size: NA; j_call: TRBJ1-2; cdr3_nt: TGTGCCATCAGTGAGTCGCCAGCAGCTAACTATGGCTACACCTTC; cdr3_aa: CAISESPAANYGYTF
d_call: TRBD2; cdr3_length: 15; v_call: TRBV10-2; clone_size: NA; j_call: TRBJ2-2; cdr3_nt: TGCGCCAGCAATGAGGCGGGAGCGGACACCGGGGAGCTGTTTTTT; cdr3_aa: CASNEAGADTGELFF
d_call: NA; cdr3_length: 15; v_call: TRBV11-2; clone_size: NA; j_call: TRBJ2-3; cdr3_nt: TGTGCCAGCAGCCGGCGGAATCTACACACAGATACGCAGTATTTT; cdr3_aa: CASSRRNLHTDTQYF
d_call: TRBD2; cdr3_length: 15; v_call: TRBV4-1; clone_size: NA; j_call: TRBJ2-7; cdr3_nt: TGCGCCAGCAGCCAAGAACTAGCGGGAGTACGGGAGCAGTACTTC; cdr3_aa: CASSQELAGVREQYF